These T cell receptor beta chains were read from a single sample in a study of T cells in Graves' hyperthyroidism and ophthalmopathy. One entry per CDR3 protein results from TCRdb running MiXCR on the multiplex PCR reads. The sample records 350,000 or so distinct CDR3 sequences, 15% to 20% being singletons. Sequencing was performed on blood. The receptors were sampled from a woman in her thirties or forties with Graves' ophthalmopathy. The CDR3 runs from the conserved cysteine through the conserved F or W. Some rows have no size entry. The others give once, few or many, or a class for an expanded clone.

cdr3_aa | j_call | v_call | clone_size
CASSLGPQVIYEQYF | TRBJ2-7 | TRBV11-2 | many
CASSLGTETQETQYF | TRBJ2-5 | TRBV4-1 | many
CSANRGGNEAFF | TRBJ1-1 | TRBV20-1 | few
CAISDSRDRGPYEQYF | TRBJ2-7 | TRBV10-3 | many
CASSPRTGSSYEQYF | TRBJ2-7 | TRBV12-3/TRBV12-4 | many
CATSVRGGGETQYF | TRBJ2-5 | TRBV15 | -
CATYDTQGFSNQPQHF | TRBJ1-5 | TRBV6-2/TRBV6-3 | many
CASSPGLAVYEQYF | TRBJ2-7 | TRBV7-9 | many
CASSSQRVAGELFF | TRBJ2-2 | TRBV7-2 | many
CASSNPAGGETQYF | TRBJ2-5 | TRBV6-5 | many
CSARRTSGSYEQYF | TRBJ2-7 | TRBV29-1 | many
CASSLDRSALHF | TRBJ1-6 | TRBV5-1 | few
CASSSGGQGFSYEQYF | TRBJ2-7 | TRBV28 | many
CSARDLAGGDTGELFF | TRBJ2-2 | TRBV20-1 | many
CASSSEGRKQYF | TRBJ2-7 | TRBV5-1 | -
CASSLVESPNTGELFF | TRBJ2-2 | TRBV5-1 | many
CASAGGLAGGDQNTGELFF | TRBJ2-2 | TRBV6-5 | many
CASSPLAGDVETQYF | TRBJ2-5 | TRBV25-1 | -